The 27 T cell receptor beta chains below were found in one sample sequenced in a study of CD8+CD57+ T cells in acquired aplastic anemia. Both TCR beta VDJ combination and CDR3 sequence profiling were carried out. Genomic DNA was the template for this profiling. TCRdb redid the calling of the reads with MiXCR, one entry per CDR3 protein. The sample yields more than 45,000 distinct CDR3 sequences, 57% seen once. Flow cytometry had shown expanded CD8+CD57+ cells in the patients chosen for sequencing. The sequencing input was sorted CD4+, CD8+, or CD8+CD57+ T cells (not recorded which) from PBMCs. The origin of the receptors is a human donor with aplastic anemia.

The chain is built from TRBV19 and TRBJ1-5; TRBD1 might be the D (6 bases). Trimming took 5 bases from V and 4 from J, leaving 12 bases between them. This CDR3 is 14 amino acids long. Germline V CDR1 and CDR2: LNHDA, SQIVND (reference sequence). The chain's CDR3 is CASSGDRRNQPQHF. The CDR3 DNA follows: TGTGCCAGTAGTGGAGACAGGAGGAATCAGCCCCAGCATTTT.

Concerning this clonotype itself: Sequence at one end of the junction differs from germline and may be a read error. The rearrangement links TRBV27 to TRBJ2-1; 13 bases line up with TRBD2. CDR1 is MNHEY and CDR2 is SMNVEV in the germline V gene (reference sequence). The CDR3 consists of 17 residues. CDR3 protein: CASSLRLAGGLGHEQLF. CDR3 bases: TGTGCCAGCAGTTTAAGACTAGCGGGGGGACTAGGTCATGAGCAGCTCTTC.

The chain combines TRBV25-1 with TRBJ2-7; maybe TRBD2 (5 bases). Trimming removed 3 bases from V and 7 bases from J, with 16 bases in between. Germline V gives CDR1 MGHDK, CDR2 SYGVNS. CDR3 size: 14 residues. The CDR3 region has the DNA TGTGCCAGCAGTGAGACGGGCTCAGGCGGGGAGCAGTACTTC. It codes for CASSETGSGGEQYF.

In its sample, this clonotype is medium-sized. The rearrangement uses TRBV28 and TRBJ1-4; TRBD1 matches at 7 bases. Germline V gene data show CDR1 as MDHEN and CDR2 as SYDVKM. CDR3 length: 14 residues. Trimming at V came to 5 bases and at J to 2 bases, leaving 2 bases not matched to a gene. The chain's CDR3 is CASSDRVTNEKLFF. The CDR3 DNA reads as TGTGCCAGCAGTGACAGGGTTACTAATGAAAAACTGTTTTTT. Full variable domain (remainder filled in from reference TRBV28 and TRBJ1-4): DVKVTQSSRYLVKRTGEKVFLECVQDMDHENMFWYRQDPGLGLRLIYFSYDVKMKEKGDIPEGYSVSREKKERFSLILESASTNQTSMYLCASSDRVTNEKLFFGSGTQLSVL.

This clonotype is classed as medium-sized. The chain uses TRBV24-1 and TRBJ2-7; D remains ambiguous. Trimming removed 5 bases from V and 0 bases from J, with 7 bases in between. The CDR3 consists of 13 residues. Looked up from germline, CDR1 is KGHDR and CDR2 is SFDVKD. Written as DNA, the CDR3 is TGTGCCACCAGTGGTGGGGACTCCTACGAGCAGTACTTC. Protein product: CATSGGDSYEQYF.

There are many counts of this clonotype. This chain links TRBV4-3 with TRBJ2-3; D remains unclear. Per the germline V gene, CDR1 is LGHNA and CDR2 is YSLEER. Trimming removed 3 bases at V and 4 bases at J, with 11 bases between. The CDR3 length is 14 residues. CDR3 in DNA: TGCGCCAGCAGCCAGGACCGAAAAGCAGATACGCAGTATTTT. This translates into CASSQDRKADTQYF.

This chain uses TRBV2 with TRBJ2-1, with 8 bases matching TRBD1. Germline V gene lookup returns CDR1 SNHLY and CDR2 FYNNEI. This CDR3 is built from 15 residues. Trimming removed 3 bases from V and 3 bases from J; junction bases left unmatched: 4. CDR3 residues: CASSDSGTGYNEQFF. In DNA, the CDR3 is TGTGCCAGCAGTGACTCTGGGACAGGCTACAATGAGCAGTTCTTC.

V gene TRBV20-1 combines with J gene TRBJ1-1; 10 nucleotides align to TRBD1. Looked up from germline, CDR1 is DFQATT and CDR2 is SNEGSKA (reference sequence). The CDR3 covers 17 residues. J gave up 0 bases and V 0 bases, and 7 bases lay outside the gene matches. The CDR3 reads CSARDSMDRGVNTEAFF. The CDR3 bases are TGCAGTGCTAGAGATAGCATGGACAGGGGGGTGAACACTGAAGCTTTCTTT.

The table lists this clonotype with many counts. The rearrangement links TRBV10-3 to TRBJ1-2; weak D call: TRBD1 (6 bases). The germline CDR1 and CDR2 sequences are ENHRY and SYGVKD. Trimming took 2 bases from V and 7 from J, leaving 14 bases between them. There are 14 residues in the CDR3. Written as DNA, the CDR3 is TGTGCCATCAGTGAGAGGGGGGGCGCATTTGGCTACACCTTC. It yields the protein CAISERGGAFGYTF.

The rearrangement joins TRBV13 to TRBJ1-5; the D is unclear. Germline loops: CDR1 PRHDT, CDR2 FYEKMQ (reference sequence). V gave up 2 bases and J gave up 4 bases, with 9 bases separating them. The CDR3 extends over 14 amino acids. The CDR3 coding sequence is TGTGCCAGCAGCTTACGGGTAGTAAATCAGCCCCAGCATTTT. It is translated as CASSLRVVNQPQHF.

This clonotype was seen a single time. The CDR3 nucleotides are TGCAGCGTCACCGGGACAGGGAATCAGCCCCAGCATTTT. Translated, it gives CSVTGTGNQPQHF. This chain uses TRBV29-1 with TRBJ1-5; 9 bases are shared with TRBD1. The length of the CDR3 is 13 residues. In germline, CDR1 is SQVTM, CDR2 ANQGSEA. V shed 6 bases and J 4 bases; nucleotides not matched to a gene: 4.

As concerns this clonotype: Germline and junction disagree at one end, which may indicate a read error. The chain is built from TRBV20-1 and TRBJ2-7; no reliable D call. CDR1 is DFQATT, CDR2 SNEGSKA, per germline (reference sequence). This CDR3 is built from 14 residues. The CDR3 loop is CSARELQITYKQYF. CDR3 nucleotide sequence: TGCAGTGCTAGGGAACTACAAATAACCTACAAGCAGTACTTC.

This chain connects TRBV19 to TRBJ2-1; 8 nucleotides agree with TRBD2. Looked up from germline, CDR1 is LNHDA and CDR2 is SQIVND (reference sequence). The CDR3 loop spans 14 amino acids. V gave up 9 bases and J gave up 8 bases; unmatched junction bases: 12. This CDR3 reads CASNREGGSDEQFF. DNA for the CDR3: TGTGCCAGCAATCGGGAGGGGGGTTCCGATGAGCAGTTCTTC.

The chain uses TRBV7-6 and TRBJ2-7, with 7 bases identical to TRBD1. There are 15 residues in the CDR3. Germline CDR1 is SGHVS and CDR2 is FNYEAQ. Germline trimming cut 6 bases from V and 0 bases from J; bases unmatched to any gene: 8. This chain's CDR3 is CASSDVGTDSYEQYF. DNA for the CDR3: TGTGCCAGCAGTGACGTGGGGACAGACTCCTACGAGCAGTACTTC. Supplemented by reference TRBV7-6 and TRBJ2-7, the full variable domain reads GAGVSQSPRYKVTKRGQDVALRCDPISGHVSLYWYRQALGQGPEFLTYFNYEAQQDKSGLPNDRFSAERPEGSISTLTIQRTEQRDSAMYRCASSDVGTDSYEQYFGPGTRLTVT.

This chain uses TRBV4-1 with TRBJ1-6; maybe TRBD1 (5 bases). Trimming removed 4 bases from V and 5 bases from J, with 12 bases in between. Germline loops: CDR1 MGHRA, CDR2 YSYEKL. The CDR3 is made up of 15 amino acids. The CDR3 DNA reads TGCGCCAGCAGCCTAGCCGGGGGGGATAATTCACCCCTCCACTTT. It translates to CASSLAGGDNSPLHF.

The chain joins TRBV7-9 to TRBJ2-7; 10 bases agree with TRBD1. Looked up from germline, CDR1 is SEHNR and CDR2 is FQNEAQ (reference sequence). This CDR3 has 13 residues. The V and J ends lost 6 bases and 6 bases, in that order; junction bases with no gene match: 5. CDR3 residues: CASSSTGGGEQYF. CDR3 nucleotide sequence: TGTGCCAGCAGTTCGACAGGGGGCGGCGAGCAGTACTTC.

V usage is TRBV7-9 and J usage is TRBJ2-7, with TRBD1 matching 7 bases. V trimming: 3 bases; J trimming: 4 bases; junction bases outside the gene matches: 6. The germline V gene encodes CDR1 SEHNR and CDR2 FQNEAQ (reference sequence). CDR3 length equals 14 residues. CDR3 sequence reads: CASSFRQGEYEQYF. CDR3 coding DNA: TGTGCCAGCAGCTTCCGACAGGGTGAGTACGAGCAGTACTTC.

The rearrangement links TRBV25-1 to TRBJ2-3; 7 bases map to TRBD2. CDR3 length equals 14 residues. The ends lost 7 bases at V and 1 base at J; junction bases unmatched: 5. Germline CDR1 MGHDK, CDR2 SYGVNS. The CDR3 DNA reads TGTGCCAGCACAGTTGCGGGGGGCACAGATACGCAGTATTTT. Protein product: CASTVAGGTDTQYF.

This chain joins TRBV20-1 and TRBJ2-3; D is perhaps TRBD2 (5 bases). CDR3 size: 13 residues. V was pared by 8 bases and J by 1 base, with 13 bases between. The germline V gene encodes CDR1 DFQATT and CDR2 SNEGSKA (reference sequence). CDR3 residues: CSFTSWGTDTQYF. In DNA, the CDR3 is TGCAGTTTCACTAGTTGGGGCACAGATACGCAGTATTTT.

This clonotype showed up many times. The chain has TRBV27 and TRBJ1-2, with D tentatively TRBD1 (6 bases). Between the trimmed V and J ends, which lost 5 bases and 2 bases, there was a span of 6 bases. Germline lookup yields CDR1 MNHEY and CDR2 SMNVEV (reference sequence). This CDR3 is 12 amino acids long. DNA for the CDR3: TGTGCCAGCAGTACAGGGAACTATGGCTACACCTTC. Residues: CASSTGNYGYTF.

V is TRBV7-6 and J is TRBJ2-1; 8 positions agree with TRBD2. V lost 5 bases to trimming and J lost 9 bases; unmatched junction nucleotides: 12. Germline-derived CDR1 and CDR2 are SGHVS and FNYEAQ. This CDR3 comprises 15 residues. The CDR3 coding sequence is TGTGCCAGCAGCCTGACTAGCGTGGGGCTGAGTGAGCAGTTCTTC. Residues: CASSLTSVGLSEQFF.

This chain links TRBV11-2 with TRBJ2-7, with D unresolved. V was clipped by 4 bases and J by 0 bases, with 7 bases between them. CDR1 SGHAT and CDR2 FQNNGV come from the germline V gene. The CDR3 is made up of 13 amino acids. The DNA for the CDR3 is TGTGCCAGCAGCTCCGTACCCTCCTACGAGCAGTACTTC. Residues: CASSSVPSYEQYF.

This clonotype is categorized as medium-sized (0.01 to 0.1%). CDR3 bases: TGCGCCAGCAGTCAGGGACTAGCTAACGAGCAGTACTTC. This gives the protein CASSQGLANEQYF. The J gene is TRBJ2-7, the V gene TRBV10-2; TRBD2 matches at 9 bases. Germline assignment: CDR1 WSHSY and CDR2 SAAADI. The V segment lost 5 bases and the J segment 5 bases; nucleotides outside the gene matches: 4. CDR3 size: 13 residues.

The rearrangement uses TRBV25-1 and TRBJ2-5, with 10 positions matching TRBD2. There are 14 residues in the CDR3. Germline V gene lookup returns CDR1 MGHDK and CDR2 SYGVNS. The V and J ends lost 8 bases and 4 bases, in that order; junction bases with no gene match: 7. This chain's CDR3 is CASAIAGGPETQYF. In DNA, the CDR3 is TGTGCCAGCGCGATAGCGGGGGGTCCAGAGACCCAGTACTTC.

This clonotype was seen at least ten times. This chain connects TRBV27 to TRBJ2-1; D ambiguous. Germline CDR1 MNHEY, CDR2 SMNVEV (reference sequence). The CDR3 is 12 residues long. Trimming left V 5 bases short and J 1 base short, with 3 bases between. The CDR3 DNA reads as TGTGCCAGCAGTCCATCCTACAATGAGCAGTTCTTC. Protein: CASSPSYNEQFF.

The V gene is TRBV19, the J gene TRBJ1-1, with a possible D match to TRBD1 (6 bases). This CDR3 has 13 residues. Germline CDR1 reads LNHDA; CDR2 reads SQIVND (reference sequence). The V and J ends lost 7 bases and 8 bases respectively, with 17 bases between them. The CDR3 coding sequence is TGTGCCAGTAACAAGATCGGACAGACAGAAGCTTTCTTT. Translating gives CASNKIGQTEAFF.

This chain uses TRBV7-6 with TRBJ1-2; D is possibly TRBD1 (6 bases). Per germline, CDR1 SGHVS and CDR2 FNYEAQ. The V gene lost 5 bases and the J gene lost 1 base, with 8 bases spanning the gap. This CDR3 has 13 amino acids. The CDR3 protein is CASSPGDNYGYTF. CDR3 bases: TGTGCCAGCAGCCCAGGGGATAACTATGGCTACACCTTC.